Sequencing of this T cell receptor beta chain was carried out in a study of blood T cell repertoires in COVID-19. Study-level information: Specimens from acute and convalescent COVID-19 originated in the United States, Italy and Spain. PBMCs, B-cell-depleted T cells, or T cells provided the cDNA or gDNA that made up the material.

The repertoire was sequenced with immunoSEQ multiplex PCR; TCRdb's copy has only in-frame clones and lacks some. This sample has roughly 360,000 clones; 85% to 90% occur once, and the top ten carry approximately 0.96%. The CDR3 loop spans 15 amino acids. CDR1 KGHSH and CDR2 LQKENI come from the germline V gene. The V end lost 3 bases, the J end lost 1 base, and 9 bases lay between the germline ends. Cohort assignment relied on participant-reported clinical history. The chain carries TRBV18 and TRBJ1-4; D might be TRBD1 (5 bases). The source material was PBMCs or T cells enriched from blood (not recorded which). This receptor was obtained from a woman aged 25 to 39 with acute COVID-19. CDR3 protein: CASSPTGETNEKLFF. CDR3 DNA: TGTGCCAGCTCACCCACAGGTGAAACTAATGAAAAACTGTTTTTT.